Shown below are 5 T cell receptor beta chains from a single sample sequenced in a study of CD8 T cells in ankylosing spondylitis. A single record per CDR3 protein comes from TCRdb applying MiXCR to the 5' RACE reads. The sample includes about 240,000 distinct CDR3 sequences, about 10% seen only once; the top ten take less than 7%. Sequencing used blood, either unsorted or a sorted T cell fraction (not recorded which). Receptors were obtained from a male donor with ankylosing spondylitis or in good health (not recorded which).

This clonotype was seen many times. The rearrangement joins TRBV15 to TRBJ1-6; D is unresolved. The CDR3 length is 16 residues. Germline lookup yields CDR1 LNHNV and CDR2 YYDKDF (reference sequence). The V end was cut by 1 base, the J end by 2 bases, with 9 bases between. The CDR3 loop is CATSRAEVPYNSPLHF. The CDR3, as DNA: TGTGCCACCAGCAGAGCCGAGGTTCCCTATAATTCACCCCTCCACTTT.

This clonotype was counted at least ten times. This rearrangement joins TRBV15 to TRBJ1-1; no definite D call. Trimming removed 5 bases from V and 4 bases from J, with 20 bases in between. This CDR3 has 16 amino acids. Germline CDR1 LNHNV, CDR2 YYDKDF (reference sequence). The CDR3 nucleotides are TGTGCCACCAGCGCCCGATTTAGGGAGTCCCCCACTGAAGCTTTCTTT. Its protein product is CATSARFRESPTEAFF.

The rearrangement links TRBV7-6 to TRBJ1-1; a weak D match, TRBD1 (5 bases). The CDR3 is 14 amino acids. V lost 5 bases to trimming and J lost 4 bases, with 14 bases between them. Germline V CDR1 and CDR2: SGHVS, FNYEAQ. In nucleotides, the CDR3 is TGTGCCAGCAGCCCCTGGGGGGGAAGCACTGAAGCTTTCTTT. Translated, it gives CASSPWGGSTEAFF.

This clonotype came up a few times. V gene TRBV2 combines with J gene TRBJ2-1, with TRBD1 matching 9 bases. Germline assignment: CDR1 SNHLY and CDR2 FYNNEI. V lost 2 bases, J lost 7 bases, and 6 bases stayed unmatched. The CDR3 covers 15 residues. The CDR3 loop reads CASSERDRALNEQFF. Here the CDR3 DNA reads TGTGCCAGCAGTGAAAGGGACAGGGCTTTGAATGAGCAGTTCTTC. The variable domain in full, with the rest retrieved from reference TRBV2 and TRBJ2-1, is EPEVTQTPSHQVTQMGQEVILRCVPISNHLYFYWYRQILGQKVEFLVSFYNNEISEKSEIFDDQFSVERPDGSNFTLKIRSTKLEDSAMYFCASSERDRALNEQFFGPGTRLTVL.

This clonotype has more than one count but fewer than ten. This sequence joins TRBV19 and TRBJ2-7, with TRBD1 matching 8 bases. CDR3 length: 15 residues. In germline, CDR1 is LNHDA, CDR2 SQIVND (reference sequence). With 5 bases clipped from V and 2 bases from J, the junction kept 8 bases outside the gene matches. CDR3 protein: CASSLQPGQAYEQYF. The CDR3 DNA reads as TGTGCCAGTAGTCTCCAGCCGGGACAGGCCTACGAGCAGTACTTC.